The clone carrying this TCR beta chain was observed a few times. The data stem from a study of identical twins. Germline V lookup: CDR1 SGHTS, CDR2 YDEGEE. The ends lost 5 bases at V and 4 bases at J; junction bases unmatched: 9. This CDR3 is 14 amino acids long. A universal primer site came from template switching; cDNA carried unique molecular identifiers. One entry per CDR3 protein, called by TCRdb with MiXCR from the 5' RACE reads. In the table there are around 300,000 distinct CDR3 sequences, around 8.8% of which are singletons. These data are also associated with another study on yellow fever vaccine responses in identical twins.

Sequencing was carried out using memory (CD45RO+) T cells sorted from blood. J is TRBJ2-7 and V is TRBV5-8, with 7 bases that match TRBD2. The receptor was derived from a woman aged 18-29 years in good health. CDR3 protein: CASSLAVRIYEQYF. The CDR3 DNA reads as TGTGCCAGCAGTCTAGCGGTTAGAATTTACGAGCAGTACTTC. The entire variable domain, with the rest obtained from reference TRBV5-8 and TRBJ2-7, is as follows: EAGVTQSPTHLIKTRGQQATLRCSPISGHTSVYWYQQALGLGLQFLLWYDEGEERNRGNFPPRFSGRQFPNYSSELNVNALELEDSALYLCASSLAVRIYEQYFGPGTRLTVT.